The TCR beta chain described here comes from a study of control samples from healthy donors and cancer patients. Trimming cost V 2 bases and J 8 bases, with 15 bases left between them. From germline, CDR1 is SGHAT and CDR2 FQNNGV. This CDR3 spans 14 amino acids. Generated by immunoSEQ multiplex PCR, the TCRdb table keeps only in-frame clones and is missing some. The table records fewer than 200,000 clones, approximately 92% of them present only once. This clonotype was obtained from an older woman in good health. The chain recombines TRBV11-2 with TRBJ1-2; D perhaps matches TRBD1 (5 bases). Sequenced: blood. CDR3 protein: CASSLYGRGVGYTF. In DNA, the CDR3 is TGTGCCAGCAGCTTATATGGTAGAGGGGTAGGCTACACCTTC.